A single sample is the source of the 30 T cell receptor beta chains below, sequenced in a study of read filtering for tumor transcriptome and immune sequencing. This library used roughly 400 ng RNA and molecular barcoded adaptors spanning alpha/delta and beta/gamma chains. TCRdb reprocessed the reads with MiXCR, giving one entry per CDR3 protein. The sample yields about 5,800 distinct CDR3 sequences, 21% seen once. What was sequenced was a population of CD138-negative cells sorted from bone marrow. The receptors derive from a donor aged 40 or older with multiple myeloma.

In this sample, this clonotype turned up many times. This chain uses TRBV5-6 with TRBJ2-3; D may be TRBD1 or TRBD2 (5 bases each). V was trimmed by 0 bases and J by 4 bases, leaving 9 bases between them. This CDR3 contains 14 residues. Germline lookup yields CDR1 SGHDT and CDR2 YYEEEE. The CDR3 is CASSLVGDPDTQYF. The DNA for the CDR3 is TGTGCCAGCAGCTTGGTGGGGGACCCAGATACGCAGTATTTT.

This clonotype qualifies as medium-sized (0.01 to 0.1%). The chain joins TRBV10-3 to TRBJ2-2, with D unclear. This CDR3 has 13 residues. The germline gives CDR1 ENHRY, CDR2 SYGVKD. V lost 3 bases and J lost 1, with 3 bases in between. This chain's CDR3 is CAISEGNTGELFF. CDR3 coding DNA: TGTGCCATCAGTGAAGGGAACACCGGGGAGCTGTTTTTT.

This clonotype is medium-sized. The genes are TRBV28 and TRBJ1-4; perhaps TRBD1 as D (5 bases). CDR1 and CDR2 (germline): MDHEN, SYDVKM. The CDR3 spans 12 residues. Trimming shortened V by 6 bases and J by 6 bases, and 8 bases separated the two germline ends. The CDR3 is CASRPGHEKLFF. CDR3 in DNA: TGTGCCAGCAGGCCAGGGCATGAAAAACTGTTTTTT.

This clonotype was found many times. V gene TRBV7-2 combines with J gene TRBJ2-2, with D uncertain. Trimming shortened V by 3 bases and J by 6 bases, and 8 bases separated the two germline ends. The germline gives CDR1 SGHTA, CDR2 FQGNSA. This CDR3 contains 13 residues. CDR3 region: CASSFLSSGELFF. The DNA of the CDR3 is TGTGCCAGCAGCTTCTTGAGTTCCGGGGAGCTGTTTTTT.

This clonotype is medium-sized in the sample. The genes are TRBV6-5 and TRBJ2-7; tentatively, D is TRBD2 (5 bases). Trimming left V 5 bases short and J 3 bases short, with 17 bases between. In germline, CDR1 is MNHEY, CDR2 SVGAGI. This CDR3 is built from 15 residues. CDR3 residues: CASSGRAGGDYEQYF. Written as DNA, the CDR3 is TGTGCCAGCAGTGGCCGCGCGGGCGGAGACTACGAGCAGTACTTC.

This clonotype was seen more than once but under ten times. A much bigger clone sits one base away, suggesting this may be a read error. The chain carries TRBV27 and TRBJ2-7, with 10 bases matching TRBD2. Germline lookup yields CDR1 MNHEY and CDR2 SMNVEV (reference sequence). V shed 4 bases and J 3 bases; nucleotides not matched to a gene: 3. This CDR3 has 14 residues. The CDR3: CASSSASGSYEQYF. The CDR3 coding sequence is TGTGCCAGCAGTTCAGCTAGCGGGAGCTACGAGCAGTACTTC.

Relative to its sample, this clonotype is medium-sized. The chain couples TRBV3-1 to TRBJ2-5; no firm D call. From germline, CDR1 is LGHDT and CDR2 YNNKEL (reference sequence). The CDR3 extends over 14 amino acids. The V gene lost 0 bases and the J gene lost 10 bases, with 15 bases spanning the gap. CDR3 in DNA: TGTGCCAGCAGCCAAGATCCTAGTAGAAGAGACCAGTACTTC. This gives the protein CASSQDPSRRDQYF.

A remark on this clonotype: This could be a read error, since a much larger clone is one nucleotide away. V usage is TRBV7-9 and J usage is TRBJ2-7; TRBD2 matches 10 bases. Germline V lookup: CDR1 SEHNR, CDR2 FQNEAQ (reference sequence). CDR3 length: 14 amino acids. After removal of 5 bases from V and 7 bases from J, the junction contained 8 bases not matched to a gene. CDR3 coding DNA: TGTGCCAGCAGCACGGGACTAGCGACGTGGGAGCAGTACGTC. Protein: CASSTGLATWEQYV.

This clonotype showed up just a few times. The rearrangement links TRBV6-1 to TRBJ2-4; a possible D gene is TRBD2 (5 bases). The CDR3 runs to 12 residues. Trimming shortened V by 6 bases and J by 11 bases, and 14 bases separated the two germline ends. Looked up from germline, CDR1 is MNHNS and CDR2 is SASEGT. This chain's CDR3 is CASRMEANVQYF. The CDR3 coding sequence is TGTGCCAGCAGAATGGAGGCGAACGTTCAGTACTTC.

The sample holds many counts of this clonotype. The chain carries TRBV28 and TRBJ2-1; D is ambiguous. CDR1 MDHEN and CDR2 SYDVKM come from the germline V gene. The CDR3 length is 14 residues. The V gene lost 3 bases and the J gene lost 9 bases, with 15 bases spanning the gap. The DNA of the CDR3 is TGTGCCAGCAGTTTGCCCCGGCGGCGTGTTGAGCAGTTCTTC. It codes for CASSLPRRRVEQFF.

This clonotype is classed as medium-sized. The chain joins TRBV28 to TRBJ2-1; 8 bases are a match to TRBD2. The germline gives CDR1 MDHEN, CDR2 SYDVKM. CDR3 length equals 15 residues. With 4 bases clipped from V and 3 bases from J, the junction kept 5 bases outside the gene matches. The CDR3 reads CASSSWRGDYNEQFF. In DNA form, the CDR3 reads TGTGCCAGCAGTTCCTGGCGGGGGGACTACAATGAGCAGTTCTTC.

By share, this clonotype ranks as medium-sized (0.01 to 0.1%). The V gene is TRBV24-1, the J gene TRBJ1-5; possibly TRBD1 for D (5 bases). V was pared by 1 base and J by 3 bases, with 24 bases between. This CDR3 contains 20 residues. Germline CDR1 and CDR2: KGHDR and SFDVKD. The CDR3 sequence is CATSDFWQGLPVPLNQPQHF. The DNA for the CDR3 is TGTGCCACCAGTGATTTTTGGCAGGGCCTGCCCGTACCTCTCAATCAGCCCCAGCATTTT.

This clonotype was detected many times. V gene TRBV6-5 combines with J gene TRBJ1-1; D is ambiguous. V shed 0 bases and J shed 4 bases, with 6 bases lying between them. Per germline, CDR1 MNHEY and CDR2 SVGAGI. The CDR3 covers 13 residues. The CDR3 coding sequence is TGTGCCAGCAGTTACTCTGGGTTCACTGAAGCTTTCTTT. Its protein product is CASSYSGFTEAFF.

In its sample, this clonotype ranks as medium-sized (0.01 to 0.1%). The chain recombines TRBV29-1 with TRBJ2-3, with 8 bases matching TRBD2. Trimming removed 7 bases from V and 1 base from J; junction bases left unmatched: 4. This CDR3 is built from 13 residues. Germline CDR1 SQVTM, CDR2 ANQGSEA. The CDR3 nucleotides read TGCAGCGGCGAGCGGGAGCGCACAGATACGCAGTATTTT. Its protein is CSGERERTDTQYF.

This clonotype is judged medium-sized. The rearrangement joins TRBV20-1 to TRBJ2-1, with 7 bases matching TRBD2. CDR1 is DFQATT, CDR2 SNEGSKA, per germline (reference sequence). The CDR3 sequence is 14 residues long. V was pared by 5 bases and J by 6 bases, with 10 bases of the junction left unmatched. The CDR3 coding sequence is TGCAGTGCTCCTAAGCGGGAAGGGGTCAATGAGCAGTTCTTC. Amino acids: CSAPKREGVNEQFF.

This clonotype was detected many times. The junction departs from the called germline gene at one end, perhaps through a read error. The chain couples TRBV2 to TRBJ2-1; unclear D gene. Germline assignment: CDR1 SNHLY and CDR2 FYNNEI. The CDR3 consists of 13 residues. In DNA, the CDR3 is TGTGCCAGCAAGGCAGAGTCTCACAATAAGCAGTTCTTC. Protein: CASKAESHNKQFF.

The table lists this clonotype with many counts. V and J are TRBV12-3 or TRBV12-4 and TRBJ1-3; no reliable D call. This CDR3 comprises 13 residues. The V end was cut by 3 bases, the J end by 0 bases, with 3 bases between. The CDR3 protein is CASSFLSGNTIYF. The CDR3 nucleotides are TGTGCCAGCAGTTTCCTCTCTGGAAACACCATATATTTT.

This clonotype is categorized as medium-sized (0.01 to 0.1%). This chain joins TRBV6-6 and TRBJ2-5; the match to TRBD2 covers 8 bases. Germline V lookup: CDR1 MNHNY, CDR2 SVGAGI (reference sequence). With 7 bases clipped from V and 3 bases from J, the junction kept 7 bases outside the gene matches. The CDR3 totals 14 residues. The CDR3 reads CASTPGGAKETQYF. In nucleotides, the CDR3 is TGTGCCAGCACCCCCGGGGGGGCAAAAGAGACCCAGTACTTC.

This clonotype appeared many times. The CDR3 coding sequence is TGTGCCTGGAGTGCCGGGGGGACTGAAGCTTTCTTT. Translating gives CAWSAGGTEAFF. The chain is built from TRBV30 and TRBJ1-1; a weak D match, TRBD1 (5 bases). The V end was cut by 1 base, the J end by 5 bases, with 8 bases between. The CDR3 is 12 residues long. Germline-derived CDR1 and CDR2 are GTSNPN and SVGIG (reference sequence).

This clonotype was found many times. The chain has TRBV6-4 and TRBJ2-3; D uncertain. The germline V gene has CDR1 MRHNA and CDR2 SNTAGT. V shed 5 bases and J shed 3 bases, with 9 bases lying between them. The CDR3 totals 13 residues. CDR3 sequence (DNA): TGTGCCAGCAGTCCGGAAGAAACAGATACGCAGTATTTT. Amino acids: CASSPEETDTQYF.

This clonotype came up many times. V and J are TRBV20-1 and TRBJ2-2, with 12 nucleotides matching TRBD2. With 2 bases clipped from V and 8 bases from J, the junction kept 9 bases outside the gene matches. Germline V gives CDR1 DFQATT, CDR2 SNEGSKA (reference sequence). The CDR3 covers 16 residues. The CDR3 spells CSARPKGLAGWGELFF. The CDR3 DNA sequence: TGCAGTGCTAGACCAAAAGGACTAGCGGGGTGGGGGGAGCTGTTTTTT.

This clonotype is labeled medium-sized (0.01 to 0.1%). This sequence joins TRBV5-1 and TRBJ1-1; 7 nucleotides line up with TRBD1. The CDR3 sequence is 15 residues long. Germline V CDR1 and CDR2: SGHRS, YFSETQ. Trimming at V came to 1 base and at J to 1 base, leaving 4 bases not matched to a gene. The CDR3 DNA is TGCGCCAGCAGCTTGTCCGGGACAGCGAACACTGAAGCTTTCTTT. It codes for CASSLSGTANTEAFF.

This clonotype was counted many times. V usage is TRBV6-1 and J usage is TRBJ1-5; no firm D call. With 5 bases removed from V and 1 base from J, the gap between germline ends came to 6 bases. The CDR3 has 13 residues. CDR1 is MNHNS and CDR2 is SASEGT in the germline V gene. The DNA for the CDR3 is TGTGCCAGCAGTTCTTTCAGCAATCAGCCCCAGCATTTT. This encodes CASSSFSNQPQHF.

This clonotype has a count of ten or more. DNA of the CDR3: TGTGCCAGCAGCAGGCCCCCGGGGCGGGCGGCTTTCTTT. Protein product: CASSRPPGRAAFF. The V and J genes are TRBV7-8 and TRBJ1-1; a weak D match, TRBD1 (5 bases). Trimming removed 5 bases at V and 11 bases at J, with 18 bases between. The length of the CDR3 is 13 residues. From germline, CDR1 is SGHVS and CDR2 FQNEAQ.

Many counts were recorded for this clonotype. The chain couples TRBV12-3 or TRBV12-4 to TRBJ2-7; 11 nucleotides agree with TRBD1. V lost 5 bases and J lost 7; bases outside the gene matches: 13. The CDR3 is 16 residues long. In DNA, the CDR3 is TGTGCCAGCAGTACCCTGGGGGGACAGGGGGTCGGAGAGCAGTACTTC. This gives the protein CASSTLGGQGVGEQYF.

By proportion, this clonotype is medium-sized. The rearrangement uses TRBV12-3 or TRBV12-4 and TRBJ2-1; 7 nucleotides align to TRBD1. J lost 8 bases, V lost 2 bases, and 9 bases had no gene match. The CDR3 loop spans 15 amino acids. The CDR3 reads CASSLLRTGVDEQFF. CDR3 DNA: TGTGCCAGCAGTTTACTGAGGACAGGTGTCGATGAGCAGTTCTTC.

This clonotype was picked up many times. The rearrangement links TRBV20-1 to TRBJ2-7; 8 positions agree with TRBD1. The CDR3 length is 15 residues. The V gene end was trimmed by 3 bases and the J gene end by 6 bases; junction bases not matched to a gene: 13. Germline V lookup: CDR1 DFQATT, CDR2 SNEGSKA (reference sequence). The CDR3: CSASHRDRNPCEQYF. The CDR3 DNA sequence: TGCAGTGCTAGCCACCGGGACAGGAACCCCTGCGAGCAGTACTTC.

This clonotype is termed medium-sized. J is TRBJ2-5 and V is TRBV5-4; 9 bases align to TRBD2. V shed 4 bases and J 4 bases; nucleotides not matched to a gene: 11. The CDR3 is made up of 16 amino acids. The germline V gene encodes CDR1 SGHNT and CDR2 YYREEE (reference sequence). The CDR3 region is CASSLPGLAGRETQYF. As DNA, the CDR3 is TGTGCCAGCAGCCTACCGGGACTAGCTGGGCGAGAGACCCAGTACTTC.

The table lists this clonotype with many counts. CDR3 DNA: TGTGCCAGCAGTGAAGGAATAATCACAGATACGCAGTATTTT. This codes for CASSEGIITDTQYF. This chain uses TRBV6-1 with TRBJ2-3; no clear D. V lost 1 base, J lost 2 bases, and 7 bases lay in between. This CDR3 has 14 residues. Looked up from germline, CDR1 is MNHNS and CDR2 is SASEGT.

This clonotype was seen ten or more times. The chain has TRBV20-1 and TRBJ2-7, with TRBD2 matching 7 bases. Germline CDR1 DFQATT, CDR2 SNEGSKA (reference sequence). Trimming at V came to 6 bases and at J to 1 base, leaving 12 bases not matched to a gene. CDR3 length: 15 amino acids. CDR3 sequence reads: CSAPPLRDYSYEQYF. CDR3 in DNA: TGCAGTGCACCCCCGCTCCGGGACTATTCCTACGAGCAGTACTTC.